This is a list of T cell receptor beta chains from one sample in a study of Graves' ophthalmopathy and Graves' hyperthyroidism. A single record per CDR3 protein comes from TCRdb applying MiXCR to the multiplex PCR reads. The sample gives 500,000 to 600,000 distinct CDR3 sequences, less than 40% of which show up once; less than 4.5% is in the top ten. The sequencing input was peripheral blood or thyroid tissue (not recorded which). The receptors here all came from an adult man with Graves' hyperthyroidism. Each CDR3 is given with its conserved first and last residue. The D gene is left open where the match is weak. Expanded clones get a size class; other rows say once, few or many, or leave the size out.

V gene: TRBV7-9
CDR3 length: 17
D gene: .
J gene: TRBJ2-7
clone size: many
CDR3 DNA: TGTGCCAGCAGCTTAGGACGGGGGGACAGCGTCACATACGAGCAGTACTTC
CDR3 protein: CASSLGRGDSVTYEQYF

V gene: TRBV27
CDR3 length: 14
D gene: TRBD1
J gene: TRBJ1-1
clone size: .
CDR3 DNA: TGTGTCAGCACCCGACAGGGATCGAACACTGAAGCTTTCTTT
CDR3 protein: CVSTRQGSNTEAFF

V gene: TRBV29-1
CDR3 length: 13
D gene: .
J gene: TRBJ2-5
clone size: many
CDR3 DNA: TGCAGCGTTGTCGTGGGGGCCGCAGAGACCCAGTACTTC
CDR3 protein: CSVVVGAAETQYF

V gene: TRBV7-8
CDR3 length: 16
D gene: .
J gene: TRBJ1-5
clone size: .
CDR3 DNA: TGTGCCAGCAGCAGAACAGGGCGGGTCCTCAATCAGCCCCAGCATTTT
CDR3 protein: CASSRTGRVLNQPQHF

V gene: TRBV20-1
CDR3 length: 12
D gene: TRBD2
J gene: TRBJ2-5
clone size: .
CDR3 DNA: TGCAGTGCGGCTAGCGGGCAAGAGACCCAGTACTTC
CDR3 protein: CSAASGQETQYF

V gene: TRBV7-3
CDR3 length: 16
D gene: TRBD2
J gene: TRBJ2-5
clone size: many
CDR3 DNA: TGTGCCAGCAGCCAGACTAGCGGGGGGGCGTTTGAGACCCAGTACTTC
CDR3 protein: CASSQTSGGAFETQYF

V gene: TRBV11-2
CDR3 length: 14
D gene: TRBD2
J gene: TRBJ2-5
clone size: .
CDR3 DNA: TGTGCCAGCGGCAACGGGAGGGCCGTGGAGACCCAGTACTTC
CDR3 protein: CASGNGRAVETQYF

V gene: TRBV20-1
CDR3 length: 15
D gene: TRBD2
J gene: TRBJ2-2
clone size: .
CDR3 DNA: TGCAGTGCTAGATCATGGACTAGCGTCACCGGGGAGCTGTTTTTT
CDR3 protein: CSARSWTSVTGELFF

V gene: TRBV3-1
CDR3 length: 13
D gene: .
J gene: TRBJ1-2
clone size: many
CDR3 DNA: TGTGCCAGCAGCCAAGGTCAGTCCTATGGCTACACCTTC
CDR3 protein: CASSQGQSYGYTF

V gene: TRBV19
CDR3 length: 14
D gene: .
J gene: TRBJ1-5
clone size: few
CDR3 DNA: TGTGCCAGTAGTATAGCCAGCTACAATCAGCCCCAGCATTTT
CDR3 protein: CASSIASYNQPQHF

V gene: TRBV7-9
CDR3 length: 14
D gene: TRBD1
J gene: TRBJ2-2
clone size: .
CDR3 DNA: TGTGCCACCCACAGGGGTTCGGACACCGGGGAGCTGTTTTTT
CDR3 protein: CATHRGSDTGELFF

V gene: TRBV7-9
CDR3 length: 12
D gene: .
J gene: TRBJ2-7
clone size: many
CDR3 DNA: TGTGCCAGCAGCACTTCTCCCTACGAGCAGTACTTC
CDR3 protein: CASSTSPYEQYF

V gene: TRBV7-9
CDR3 length: 13
D gene: .
J gene: TRBJ1-1
clone size: .
CDR3 DNA: TGTGCCAGCAGCTTGGGCAGCGACTACGAGGCTTTCTTT
CDR3 protein: CASSLGSDYEAFF

V gene: TRBV29-1
CDR3 length: 15
D gene: .
J gene: TRBJ1-4
clone size: .
CDR3 DNA: TGCAGCGTGCAGGACCCCGCCGCAACTAATGAAAAACTGTTTTTT
CDR3 protein: CSVQDPAATNEKLFF

V gene: TRBV7-6
CDR3 length: 15
D gene: .
J gene: TRBJ2-2
clone size: many
CDR3 DNA: TGTGCCAGCAGCTTAGATCCAGGGAACACCGGGGAGCTGTTTTTT
CDR3 protein: CASSLDPGNTGELFF

V gene: TRBV11-2
CDR3 length: 15
D gene: TRBD2
J gene: TRBJ2-5
clone size: many
CDR3 DNA: TGTGCCAGCAGCTTAGTACTAGCGGGGGCAGAGACCCAGTACTTC
CDR3 protein: CASSLVLAGAETQYF

V gene: TRBV10-3
CDR3 length: 18
D gene: TRBD2
J gene: TRBJ2-5
clone size: .
CDR3 DNA: TGTGCCATCATCCTCACGACTAGCGTAGCCCTAGCGGGGGAGACCCAGTACTTC
CDR3 protein: CAIILTTSVALAGETQYF

V gene: TRBV19
CDR3 length: 12
D gene: .
J gene: TRBJ1-1
clone size: many
CDR3 DNA: TGTGCCAGTAGTATTTTGGGGGCCGAAGCTTTCTTT
CDR3 protein: CASSILGAEAFF

V gene: TRBV29-1
CDR3 length: 14
D gene: .
J gene: TRBJ1-1
clone size: .
CDR3 DNA: TGCAGCAGTTACTCGGGACGGATGAACACTGAAGCTTTCTTT
CDR3 protein: CSSYSGRMNTEAFF

V gene: TRBV6-5
CDR3 length: 16
D gene: TRBD2
J gene: TRBJ2-5
clone size: few
CDR3 DNA: TGTGCCAGCAGTTACTCCGGGACTAGGGGGCAAGAGACCCAGTACTTC
CDR3 protein: CASSYSGTRGQETQYF

V gene: TRBV29-1
CDR3 length: 12
D gene: .
J gene: TRBJ1-5
clone size: .
CDR3 DNA: TGCAGCGTTGAAAGGGGTGGGCAGCCCCAGCATTTT
CDR3 protein: CSVERGGQPQHF

V gene: TRBV6-1
CDR3 length: 13
D gene: TRBD1
J gene: TRBJ1-2
clone size: many
CDR3 DNA: TGTGCCAGCAGTGAAGAGGGGGCGGGGGGCTACACCTTC
CDR3 protein: CASSEEGAGGYTF

V gene: TRBV25-1
CDR3 length: 16
D gene: TRBD2
J gene: TRBJ2-3
clone size: .
CDR3 DNA: TGTGCCAGCAGACAGACCGGGACTAGAGGACTAGATACGCAGTATTTT
CDR3 protein: CASRQTGTRGLDTQYF

V gene: TRBV2
CDR3 length: 14
D gene: .
J gene: TRBJ1-1
clone size: .
CDR3 DNA: TGTGCCAGCAGAGAGAAATCAGGGGCCACTGAAGCTTTCTTT
CDR3 protein: CASREKSGATEAFF

V gene: TRBV27
CDR3 length: 12
D gene: .
J gene: TRBJ1-2
clone size: many
CDR3 DNA: TGTGCCAGCAGTGCGGGTGTGGGTGGCTACACCTTC
CDR3 protein: CASSAGVGGYTF

V gene: TRBV5-6
CDR3 length: 14
D gene: .
J gene: TRBJ1-3
clone size: few
CDR3 DNA: TGTGCCAGCAGACAGTCCGGTTCTGGAAACACCATATATTTT
CDR3 protein: CASRQSGSGNTIYF

V gene: TRBV12-3/TRBV12-4
CDR3 length: 15
D gene: TRBD1
J gene: TRBJ1-1
clone size: many
CDR3 DNA: TGTGCCAGCAGTTTAAGGGACAGGGTGAACACTGAAGCTTTCTTT
CDR3 protein: CASSLRDRVNTEAFF

V gene: TRBV4-3
CDR3 length: 15
D gene: .
J gene: TRBJ2-2
clone size: few
CDR3 DNA: TGCGCCAGCAGCCAAGAGGGGGCGAACACCGGGGAGCTGTTTTTT
CDR3 protein: CASSQEGANTGELFF

V gene: TRBV6-5
CDR3 length: 11
D gene: .
J gene: TRBJ2-7
clone size: many
CDR3 DNA: TGTGCCAGCAGAAGGGGCTACGAGCAGTACTTC
CDR3 protein: CASRRGYEQYF

V gene: TRBV7-3
CDR3 length: 18
D gene: TRBD2
J gene: TRBJ2-2
clone size: many
CDR3 DNA: TGTGCCAGCAGGGAGCCGGGACTAGCGGGGGTGAACACCGGGGAGCTGTTTTTT
CDR3 protein: CASREPGLAGVNTGELFF

V gene: TRBV4-1
CDR3 length: 16
D gene: .
J gene: TRBJ2-7
clone size: .
CDR3 DNA: TGCGCCAGCAGCCATAGGGGGGGAGTTAGCTCCTACGAGCAGTACTTC
CDR3 protein: CASSHRGGVSSYEQYF

V gene: TRBV5-6
CDR3 length: 16
D gene: TRBD1
J gene: TRBJ2-7
clone size: .
CDR3 DNA: TGTGCCAGCAGCAATGCCGGGACAGGGTATCACAATGAGCAGTACTTC
CDR3 protein: CASSNAGTGYHNEQYF

V gene: TRBV24-1
CDR3 length: 20
D gene: TRBD2
J gene: TRBJ2-3
clone size: few
CDR3 DNA: TGTGCCACCAGTGATTTGCCCCGAACAATCCTAGCGGGGGACACAGATACGCAGTATTTT
CDR3 protein: CATSDLPRTILAGDTDTQYF

V gene: TRBV29-1
CDR3 length: 8
D gene: .
J gene: TRBJ1-2
clone size: many
CDR3 DNA: TGCAGCGCAGAGGAGGGGACCTTC
CDR3 protein: CSAEEGTF

V gene: TRBV6-6
CDR3 length: 12
D gene: .
J gene: TRBJ1-5
clone size: many
CDR3 DNA: TGTGCCAGCAGTTACCCAGAGGGGGCCCAGCATTTT
CDR3 protein: CASSYPEGAQHF